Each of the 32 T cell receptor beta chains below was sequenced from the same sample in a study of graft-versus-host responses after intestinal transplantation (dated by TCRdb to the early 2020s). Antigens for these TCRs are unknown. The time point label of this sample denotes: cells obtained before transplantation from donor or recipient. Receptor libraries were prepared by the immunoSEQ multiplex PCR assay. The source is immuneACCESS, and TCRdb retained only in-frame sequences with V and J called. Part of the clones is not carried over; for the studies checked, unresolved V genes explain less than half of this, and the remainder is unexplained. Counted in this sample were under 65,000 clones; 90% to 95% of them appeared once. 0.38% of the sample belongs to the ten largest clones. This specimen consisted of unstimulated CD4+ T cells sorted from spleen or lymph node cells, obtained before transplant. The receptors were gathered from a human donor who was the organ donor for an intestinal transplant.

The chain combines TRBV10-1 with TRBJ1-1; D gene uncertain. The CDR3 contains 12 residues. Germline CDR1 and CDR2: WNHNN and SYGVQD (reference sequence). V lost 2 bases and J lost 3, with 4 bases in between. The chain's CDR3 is CASSEGDTEAFF. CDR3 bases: TGCGCCAGCAGTGAGGGGGACACTGAAGCTTTCTTT.

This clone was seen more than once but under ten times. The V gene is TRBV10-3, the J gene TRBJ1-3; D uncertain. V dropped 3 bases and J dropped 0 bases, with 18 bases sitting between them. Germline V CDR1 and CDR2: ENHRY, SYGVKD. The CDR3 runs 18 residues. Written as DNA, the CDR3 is TGTGCCATCAGTGAAAGGAAAGTCTACACCAGCTCTGGAAACACCATATATTTT. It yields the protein CAISERKVYTSSGNTIYF.

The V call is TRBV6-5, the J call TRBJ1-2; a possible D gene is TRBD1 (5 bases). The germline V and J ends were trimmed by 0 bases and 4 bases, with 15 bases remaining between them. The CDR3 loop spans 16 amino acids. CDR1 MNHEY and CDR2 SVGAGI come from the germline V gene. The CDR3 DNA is TGTGCCAGCAGTTACTCCCGGTATAGGGGCGTCTATGGCTACACCTTC. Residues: CASSYSRYRGVYGYTF.

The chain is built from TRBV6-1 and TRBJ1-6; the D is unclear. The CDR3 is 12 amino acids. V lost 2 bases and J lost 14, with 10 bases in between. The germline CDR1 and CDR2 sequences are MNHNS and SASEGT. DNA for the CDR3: TGTGCCAGCAGTGAATTGTCGGTCACCCTCCACTTT. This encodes CASSELSVTLHF.

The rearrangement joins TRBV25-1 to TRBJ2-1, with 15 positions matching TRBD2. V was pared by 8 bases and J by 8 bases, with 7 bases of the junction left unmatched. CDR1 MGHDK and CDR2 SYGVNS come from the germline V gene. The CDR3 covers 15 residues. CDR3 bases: TGTGCCAGCTCCCGGACTAGCGGGGGGGCCCATGAGCAGTTCTTC. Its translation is CASSRTSGGAHEQFF.

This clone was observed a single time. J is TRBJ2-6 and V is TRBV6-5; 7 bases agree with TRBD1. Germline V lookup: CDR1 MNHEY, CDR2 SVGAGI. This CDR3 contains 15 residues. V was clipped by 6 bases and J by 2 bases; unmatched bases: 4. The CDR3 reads CASSLQGTGANVLTF. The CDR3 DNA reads TGTGCCAGCAGCCTACAGGGGACTGGGGCCAACGTCCTGACTTTC.

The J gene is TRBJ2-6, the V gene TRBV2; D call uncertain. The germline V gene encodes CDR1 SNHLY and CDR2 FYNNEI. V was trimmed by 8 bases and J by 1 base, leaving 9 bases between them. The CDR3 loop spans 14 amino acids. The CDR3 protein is CASERGSGANVLTF. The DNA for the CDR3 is TGTGCCAGCGAGCGAGGATCTGGGGCCAACGTCCTGACTTTC.

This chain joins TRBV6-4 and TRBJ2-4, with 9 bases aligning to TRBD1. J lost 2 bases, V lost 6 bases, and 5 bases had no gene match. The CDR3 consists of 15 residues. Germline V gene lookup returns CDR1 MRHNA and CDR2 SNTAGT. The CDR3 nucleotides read TGTGCCAGCAGAGGACAGGGGACAACCAAAAACATTCAGTACTTC. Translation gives CASRGQGTTKNIQYF.

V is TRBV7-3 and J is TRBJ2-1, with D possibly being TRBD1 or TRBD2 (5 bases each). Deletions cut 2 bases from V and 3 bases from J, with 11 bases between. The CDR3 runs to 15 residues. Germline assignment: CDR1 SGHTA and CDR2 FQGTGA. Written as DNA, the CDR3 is TGTGCCAGCAGCTTAGTCGGGGCTGACTACAATGAGCAGTTCTTC. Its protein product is CASSLVGADYNEQFF.

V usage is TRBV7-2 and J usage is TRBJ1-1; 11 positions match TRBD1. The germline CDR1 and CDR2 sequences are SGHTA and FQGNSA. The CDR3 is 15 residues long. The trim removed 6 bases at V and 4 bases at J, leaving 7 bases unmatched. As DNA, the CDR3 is TGTGCCAGCAGATATCGGGACAGGGGGACCACTGAAGCTTTCTTT. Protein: CASRYRDRGTTEAFF. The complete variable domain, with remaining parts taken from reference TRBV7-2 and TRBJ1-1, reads GAGVSQSPSNKVTEKGKDVELRCDPISGHTALYWYRQSLGQGLEFLIYFQGNSAPDKSGLPSDRFSAERTGGSVSTLTIQRTQQEDSAVYLCASRYRDRGTTEAFFGQGTRLTVV.

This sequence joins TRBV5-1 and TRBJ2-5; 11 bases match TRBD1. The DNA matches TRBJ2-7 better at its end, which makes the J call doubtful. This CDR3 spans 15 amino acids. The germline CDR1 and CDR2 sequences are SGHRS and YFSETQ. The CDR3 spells CASSLEGQGGHEQYF. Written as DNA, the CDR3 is TGCGCCAGCAGCTTGGAGGGACAGGGGGGCCACGAGCAGTACTTC.

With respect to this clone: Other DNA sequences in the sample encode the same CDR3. Written as DNA, the CDR3 is TGTGCCAGCTCACCACAGGGGACAGGGGAGCTGTTTTTT. This encodes CASSPQGTGELFF. The chain combines TRBV18 with TRBJ2-2; D might be TRBD1 (6 bases). Germline assignment: CDR1 KGHSH and CDR2 LQKENI. The CDR3 runs to 13 residues. V gave up 1 base and J gave up 8 bases, with 8 bases separating them.

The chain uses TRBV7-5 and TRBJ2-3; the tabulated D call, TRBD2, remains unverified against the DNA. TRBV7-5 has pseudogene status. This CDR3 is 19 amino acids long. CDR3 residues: CARSLGRGEYKPSTDTQYF. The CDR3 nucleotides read TGTGCCAGAAGCTTAGGTCGGGGGGAATACAAACCTAGCACAGATACGCAGTATTTT.

In nucleotides, the CDR3 is TGTGCCAGTAGTCCATGGACAGGGGGCACCACAGATACGCAGTATTTT. This gives the protein CASSPWTGGTTDTQYF. The J gene is TRBJ2-3, the V gene TRBV19; 11 bases are a match to TRBD1. Germline CDR1 LNHDA, CDR2 SQIVND (reference sequence). V lost 5 bases, J lost 2 bases, and 6 bases stayed unmatched. CDR3 length equals 16 residues.

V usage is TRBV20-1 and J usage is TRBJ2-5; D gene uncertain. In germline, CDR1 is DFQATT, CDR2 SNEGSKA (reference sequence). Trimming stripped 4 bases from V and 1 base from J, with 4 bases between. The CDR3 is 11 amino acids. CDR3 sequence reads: CSAMPQETQYF. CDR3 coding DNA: TGCAGTGCTATGCCCCAAGAGACCCAGTACTTC.

The CDR3 reads CASSWDAYEQYF. The CDR3 DNA sequence: TGTGCCAGCAGCTGGGACGCCTACGAGCAGTACTTC. The chain uses TRBV7-8 and TRBJ2-7; the D call may be TRBD1 or TRBD2 (5 bases each). Germline CDR1 is SGHVS and CDR2 is FQNEAQ. V was pared by 4 bases and J by 2 bases, with 6 bases between. The CDR3 has 12 amino acids.

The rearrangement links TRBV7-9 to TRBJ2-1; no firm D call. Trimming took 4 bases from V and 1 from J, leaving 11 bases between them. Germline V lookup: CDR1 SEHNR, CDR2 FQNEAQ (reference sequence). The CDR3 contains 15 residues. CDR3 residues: CASSYIQNSYNEQFF. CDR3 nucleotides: TGTGCCAGCAGCTATATACAGAATTCCTACAATGAGCAGTTCTTC.

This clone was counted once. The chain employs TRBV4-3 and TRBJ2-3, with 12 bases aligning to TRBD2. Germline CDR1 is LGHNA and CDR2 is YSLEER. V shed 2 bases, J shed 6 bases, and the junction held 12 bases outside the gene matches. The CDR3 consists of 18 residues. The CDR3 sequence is CASSQWTSGAVDDDTQYF. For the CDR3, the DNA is TGCGCCAGCAGCCAATGGACTAGCGGGGCGGTGGATGATGATACGCAGTATTTT.

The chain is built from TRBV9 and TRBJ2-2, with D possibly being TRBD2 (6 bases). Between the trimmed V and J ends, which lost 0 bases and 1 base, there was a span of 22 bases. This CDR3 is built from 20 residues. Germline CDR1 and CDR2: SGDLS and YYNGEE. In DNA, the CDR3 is TGTGCCAGCAGCGTAGGGATCGGGGCGGGGAGCTATAAGAACACCGGGGAGCTGTTTTTT. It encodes CASSVGIGAGSYKNTGELFF. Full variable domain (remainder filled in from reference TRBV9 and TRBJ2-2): DSGVTQTPKHLITATGQRVTLRCSPRSGDLSVYWYQQSLDQGLQFLIQYYNGEERAKGNILERFSAQQFPDLHSELNLSSLELGDSALYFCASSVGIGAGSYKNTGELFFGEGSRLTVL.

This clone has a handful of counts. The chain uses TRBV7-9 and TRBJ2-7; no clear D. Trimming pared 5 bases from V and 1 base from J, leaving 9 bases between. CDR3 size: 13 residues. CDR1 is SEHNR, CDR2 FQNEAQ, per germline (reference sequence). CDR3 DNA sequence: TGTGCCAGCAGCGAGCGCTCTTCCTACGAGCAGTACTTC. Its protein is CASSERSSYEQYF.

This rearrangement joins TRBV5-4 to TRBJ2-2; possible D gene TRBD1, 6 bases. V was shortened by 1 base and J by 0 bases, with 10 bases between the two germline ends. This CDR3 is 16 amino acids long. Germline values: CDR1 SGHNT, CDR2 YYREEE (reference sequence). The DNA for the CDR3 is TGTGCCAGCAGCTTGTACAGGGCTTCGAACACCGGGGAGCTGTTTTTT. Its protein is CASSLYRASNTGELFF.

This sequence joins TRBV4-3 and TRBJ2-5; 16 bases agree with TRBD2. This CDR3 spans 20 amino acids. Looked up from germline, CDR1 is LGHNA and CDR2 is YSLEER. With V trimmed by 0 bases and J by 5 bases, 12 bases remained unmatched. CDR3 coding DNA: TGCGCCAGCAGCCAAGATTATACGGGACTAGCGGGGGGGCCCGGGGAGACCCAGTACTTC. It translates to CASSQDYTGLAGGPGETQYF.

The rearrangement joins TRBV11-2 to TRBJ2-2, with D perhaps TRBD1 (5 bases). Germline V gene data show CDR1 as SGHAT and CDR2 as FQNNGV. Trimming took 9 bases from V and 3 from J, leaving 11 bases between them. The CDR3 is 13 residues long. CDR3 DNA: TGTGCCAGTGCCAGGGTTGACACCGGGGAGCTGTTTTTT. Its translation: CASARVDTGELFF.

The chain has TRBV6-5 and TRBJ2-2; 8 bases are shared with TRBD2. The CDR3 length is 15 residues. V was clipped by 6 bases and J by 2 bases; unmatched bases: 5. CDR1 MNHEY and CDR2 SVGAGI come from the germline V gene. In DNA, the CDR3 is TGTGCCAGCAGGGTTAGCGGGGCCAACACCGGGGAGCTGTTTTTT. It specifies CASRVSGANTGELFF.

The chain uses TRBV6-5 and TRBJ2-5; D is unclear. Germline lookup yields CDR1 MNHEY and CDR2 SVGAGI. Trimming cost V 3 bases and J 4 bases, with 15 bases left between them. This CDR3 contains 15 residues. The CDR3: CASSYFGSKAETQYF. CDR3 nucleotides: TGTGCCAGCAGTTATTTTGGCAGCAAAGCAGAGACCCAGTACTTC.

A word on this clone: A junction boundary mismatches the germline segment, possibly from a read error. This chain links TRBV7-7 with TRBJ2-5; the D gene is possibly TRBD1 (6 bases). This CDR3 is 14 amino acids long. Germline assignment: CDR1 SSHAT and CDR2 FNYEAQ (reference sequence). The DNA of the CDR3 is TGTGCTAGCAGCTTAGATGTGGGGGCAGAGACCCAGTACTTC. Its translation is CASSLDVGAETQYF.

In DNA, the CDR3 is TGTGCCATCGGGAGGGACGGACTAGCAGTTACCCAGTACTTC. Its protein product is CAIGRDGLAVTQYF. This chain uses TRBV10-3 with TRBJ2-5, with 8 bases matching TRBD2. The germline V gene encodes CDR1 ENHRY and CDR2 SYGVKD. With V trimmed by 8 bases and J by 8 bases, 13 bases remained unmatched. This CDR3 is built from 14 residues.

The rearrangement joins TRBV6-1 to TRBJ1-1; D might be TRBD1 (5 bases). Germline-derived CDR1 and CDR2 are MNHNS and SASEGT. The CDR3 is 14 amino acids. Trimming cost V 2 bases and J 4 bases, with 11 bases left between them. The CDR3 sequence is CASSETGGGTEAFF. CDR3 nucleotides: TGTGCCAGCAGTGAAACGGGGGGAGGCACTGAAGCTTTCTTT.

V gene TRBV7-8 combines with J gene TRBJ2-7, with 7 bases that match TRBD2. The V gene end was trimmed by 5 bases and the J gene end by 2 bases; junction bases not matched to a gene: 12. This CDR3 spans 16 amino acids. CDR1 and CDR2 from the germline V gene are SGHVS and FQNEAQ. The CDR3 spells CASSPQVPSGAYEQYF. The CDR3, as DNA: TGTGCCAGCAGCCCCCAAGTCCCTAGCGGAGCCTACGAGCAGTACTTC.

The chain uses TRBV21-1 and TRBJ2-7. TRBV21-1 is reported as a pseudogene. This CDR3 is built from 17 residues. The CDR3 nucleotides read TGTGCCAGCAGCAAAGTTCTGGCGGGACAAACCTCCTACGAGCAGTACTTC. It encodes CASSKVLAGQTSYEQYF.

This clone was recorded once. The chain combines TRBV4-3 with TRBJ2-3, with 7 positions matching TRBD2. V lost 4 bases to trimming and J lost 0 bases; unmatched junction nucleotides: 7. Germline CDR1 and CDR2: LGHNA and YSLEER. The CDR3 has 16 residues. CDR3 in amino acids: CASSRSSAGSTDTQYF. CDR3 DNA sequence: TGCGCCAGCAGCCGCTCATCAGCGGGAAGCACAGATACGCAGTATTTT.

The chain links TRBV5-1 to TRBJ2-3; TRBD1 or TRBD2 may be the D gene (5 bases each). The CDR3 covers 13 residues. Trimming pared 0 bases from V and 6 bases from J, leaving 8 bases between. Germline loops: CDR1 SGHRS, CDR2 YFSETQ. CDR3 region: CASSLGWGDTQYF. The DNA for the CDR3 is TGCGCCAGCAGCTTGGGTTGGGGGGATACGCAGTATTTT.